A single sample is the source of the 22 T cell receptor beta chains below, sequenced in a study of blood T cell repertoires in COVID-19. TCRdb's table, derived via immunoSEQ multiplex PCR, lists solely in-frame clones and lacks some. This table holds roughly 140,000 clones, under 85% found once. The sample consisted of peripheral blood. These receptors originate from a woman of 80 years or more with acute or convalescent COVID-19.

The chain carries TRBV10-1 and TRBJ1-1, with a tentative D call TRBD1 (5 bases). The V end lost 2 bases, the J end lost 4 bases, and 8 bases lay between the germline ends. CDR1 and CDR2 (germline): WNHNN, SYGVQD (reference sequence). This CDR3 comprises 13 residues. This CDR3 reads CASSEGARTEAFF. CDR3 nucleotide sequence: TGCGCCAGCAGTGAGGGGGCCCGCACTGAAGCTTTCTTT.

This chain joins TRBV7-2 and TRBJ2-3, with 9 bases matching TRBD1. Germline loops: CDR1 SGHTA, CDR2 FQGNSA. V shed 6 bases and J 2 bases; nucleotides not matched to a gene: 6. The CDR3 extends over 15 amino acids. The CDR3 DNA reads TGTGCCAGCAGAATCGGGACAGGGATCACAGATACGCAGTATTTT. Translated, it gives CASRIGTGITDTQYF.

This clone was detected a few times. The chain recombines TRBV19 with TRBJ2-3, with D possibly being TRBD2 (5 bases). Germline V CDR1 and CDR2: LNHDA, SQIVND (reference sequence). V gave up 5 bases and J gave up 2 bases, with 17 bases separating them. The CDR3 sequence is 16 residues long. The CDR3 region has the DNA TGTGCCAGTAGTCTCAGTGAAGCGGCCGTCACAGATACGCAGTATTTT. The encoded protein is CASSLSEAAVTDTQYF.

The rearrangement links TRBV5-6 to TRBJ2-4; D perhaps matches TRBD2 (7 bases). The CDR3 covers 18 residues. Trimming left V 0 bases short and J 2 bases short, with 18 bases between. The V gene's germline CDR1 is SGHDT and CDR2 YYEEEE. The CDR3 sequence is CASSLAPQGGGTKNIQYF. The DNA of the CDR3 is TGTGCCAGCAGCTTGGCCCCACAGGGAGGGGGAACCAAAAACATTCAGTACTTC.

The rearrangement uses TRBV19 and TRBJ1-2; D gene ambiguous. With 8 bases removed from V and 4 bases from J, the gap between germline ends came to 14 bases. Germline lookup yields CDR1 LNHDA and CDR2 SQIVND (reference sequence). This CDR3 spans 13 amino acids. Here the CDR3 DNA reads TGTGCCAGTTCAATCGACGGGTCCTATGGCTACACCTTC. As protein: CASSIDGSYGYTF.

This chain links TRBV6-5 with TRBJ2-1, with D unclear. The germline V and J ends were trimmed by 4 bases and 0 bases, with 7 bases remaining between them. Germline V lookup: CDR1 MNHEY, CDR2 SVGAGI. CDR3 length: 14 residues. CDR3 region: CASSSTRSYNEQFF. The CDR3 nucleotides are TGTGCCAGCAGTTCGACACGCTCCTACAATGAGCAGTTCTTC.

Written as DNA, the CDR3 is TGTGCCAGCAGTGACAGGGGGATTACTGAAGCTTTCTTT. It is translated as CASSDRGITEAFF. V and J are TRBV2 and TRBJ1-1; 7 bases fit TRBD1. Losses at the gene ends were 3 bases for V and 5 bases for J; bases not matched to a gene: 3. There are 13 residues in the CDR3. In germline, CDR1 is SNHLY, CDR2 FYNNEI.

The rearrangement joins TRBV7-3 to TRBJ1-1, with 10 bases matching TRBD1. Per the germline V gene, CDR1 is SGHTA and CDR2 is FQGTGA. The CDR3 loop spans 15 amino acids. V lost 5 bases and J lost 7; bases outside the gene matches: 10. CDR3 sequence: CASSPTGTGAVEAFF. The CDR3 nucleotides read TGTGCCAGCAGCCCAACCGGGACAGGGGCTGTTGAAGCTTTCTTT.

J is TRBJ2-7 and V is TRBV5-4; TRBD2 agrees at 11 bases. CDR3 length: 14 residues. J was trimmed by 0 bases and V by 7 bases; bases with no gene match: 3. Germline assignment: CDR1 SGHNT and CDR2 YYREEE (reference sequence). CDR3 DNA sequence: TGTGCCAGCTCCGGGACTAGCGGCTCCTACGAGCAGTACTTC. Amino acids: CASSGTSGSYEQYF. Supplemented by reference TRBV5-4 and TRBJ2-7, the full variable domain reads ETGVTQSPTHLIKTRGQQVTLRCSSQSGHNTVSWYQQALGQGPQFIFQYYREEENGRGNFPPRFSGLQFPNYSSELNVNALELDDSALYLCASSGTSGSYEQYFGPGTRLTVT.

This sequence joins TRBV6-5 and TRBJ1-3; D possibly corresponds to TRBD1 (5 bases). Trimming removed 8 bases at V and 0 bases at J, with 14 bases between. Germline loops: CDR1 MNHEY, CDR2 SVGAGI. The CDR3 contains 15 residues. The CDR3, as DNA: TGTGCCAGCTCGAGGGGACTCAGCTCTGGAAACACCATATATTTT. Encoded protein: CASSRGLSSGNTIYF.

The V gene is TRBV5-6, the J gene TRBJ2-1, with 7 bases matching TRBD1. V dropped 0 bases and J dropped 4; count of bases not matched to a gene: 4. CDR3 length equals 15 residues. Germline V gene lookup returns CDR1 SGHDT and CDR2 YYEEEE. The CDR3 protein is CASSLGSTGYNEQFF. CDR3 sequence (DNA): TGTGCCAGCAGCTTGGGGTCGACAGGGTACAATGAGCAGTTCTTC.

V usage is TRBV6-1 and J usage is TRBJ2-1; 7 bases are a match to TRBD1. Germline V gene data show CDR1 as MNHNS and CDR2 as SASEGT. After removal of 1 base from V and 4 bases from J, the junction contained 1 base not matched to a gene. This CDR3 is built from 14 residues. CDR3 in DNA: TGTGCCAGCAGTGAAGGGGACAGTTACAATGAGCAGTTCTTC. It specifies CASSEGDSYNEQFF.

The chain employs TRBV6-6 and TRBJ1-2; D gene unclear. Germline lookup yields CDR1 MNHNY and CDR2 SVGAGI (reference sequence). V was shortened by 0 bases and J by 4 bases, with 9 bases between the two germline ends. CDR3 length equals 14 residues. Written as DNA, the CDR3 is TGTGCCAGCAGTTACTCGGAGGAGGGCTATGGCTACACCTTC. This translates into CASSYSEEGYGYTF.

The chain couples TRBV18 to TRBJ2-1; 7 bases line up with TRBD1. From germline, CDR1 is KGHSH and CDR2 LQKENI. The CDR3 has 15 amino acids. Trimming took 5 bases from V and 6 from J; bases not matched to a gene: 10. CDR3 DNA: TGTGCCAGCTCAAAGGGACAGTCCCAATCCAATGAGCAGTTCTTC. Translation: CASSKGQSQSNEQFF.

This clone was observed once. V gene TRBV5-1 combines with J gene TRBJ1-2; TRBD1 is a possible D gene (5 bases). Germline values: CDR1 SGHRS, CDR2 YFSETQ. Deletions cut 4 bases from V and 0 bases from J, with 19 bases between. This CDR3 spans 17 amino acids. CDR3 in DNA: TGCGCCAGCAGCCCATCTCGCGGGGCACCTACTAACTATGGCTACACCTTC. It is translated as CASSPSRGAPTNYGYTF.

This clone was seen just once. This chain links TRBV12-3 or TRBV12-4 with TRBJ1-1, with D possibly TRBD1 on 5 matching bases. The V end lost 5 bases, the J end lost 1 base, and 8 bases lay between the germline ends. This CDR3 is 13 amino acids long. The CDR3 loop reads CASSRTTNTEAFF. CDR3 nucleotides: TGTGCCAGCAGTCGGACAACGAACACTGAAGCTTTCTTT.

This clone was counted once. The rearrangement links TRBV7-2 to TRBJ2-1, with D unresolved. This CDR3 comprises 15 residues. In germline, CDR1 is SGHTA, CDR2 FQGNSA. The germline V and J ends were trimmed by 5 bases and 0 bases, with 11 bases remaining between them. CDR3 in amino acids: CASSADWSSYNEQFF. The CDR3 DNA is TGTGCCAGCAGCGCTGACTGGAGCTCCTACAATGAGCAGTTCTTC. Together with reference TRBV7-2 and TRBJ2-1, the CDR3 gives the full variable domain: GAGVSQSPSNKVTEKGKDVELRCDPISGHTALYWYRQSLGQGLEFLIYFQGNSAPDKSGLPSDRFSAERTGGSVSTLTIQRTQQEDSAVYLCASSADWSSYNEQFFGPGTRLTVL.

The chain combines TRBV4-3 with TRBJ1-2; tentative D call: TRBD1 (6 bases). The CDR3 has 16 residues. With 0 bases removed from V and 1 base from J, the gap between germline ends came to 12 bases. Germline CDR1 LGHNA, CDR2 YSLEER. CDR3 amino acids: CASSQEYARGNYGYTF. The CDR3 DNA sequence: TGCGCCAGCAGCCAAGAGTACGCCAGGGGTAACTATGGCTACACCTTC.

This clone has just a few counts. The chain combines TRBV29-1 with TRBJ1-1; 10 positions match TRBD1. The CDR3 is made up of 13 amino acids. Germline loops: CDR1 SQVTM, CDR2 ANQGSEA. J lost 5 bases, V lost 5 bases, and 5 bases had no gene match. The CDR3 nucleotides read TGCAGCGTTAAGACAGGGGGCTTGACTGAAGCTTTCTTT. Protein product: CSVKTGGLTEAFF.

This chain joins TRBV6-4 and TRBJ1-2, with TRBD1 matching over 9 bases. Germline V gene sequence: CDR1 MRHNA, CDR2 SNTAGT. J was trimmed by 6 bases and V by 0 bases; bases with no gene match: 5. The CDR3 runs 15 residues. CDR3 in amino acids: CASSDSGQGLHGYTF. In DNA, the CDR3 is TGTGCCAGCAGTGACTCGGGACAGGGTCTCCATGGCTACACCTTC.

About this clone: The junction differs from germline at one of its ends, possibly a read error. The CDR3 region has the DNA TGTGCCAGCAGTTTGGACCGCCGGGACCTCCACTTT. Its protein product is CASSLDRRDLHF. The V gene is TRBV5-8, the J gene TRBJ1-6; D uncertain. Germline CDR1 SGHTS, CDR2 YDEGEE. The CDR3 runs to 12 residues.

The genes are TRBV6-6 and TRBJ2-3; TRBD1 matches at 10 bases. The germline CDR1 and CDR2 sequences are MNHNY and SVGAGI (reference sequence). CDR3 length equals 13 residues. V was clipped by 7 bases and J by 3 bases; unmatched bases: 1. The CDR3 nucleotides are TGTGCCAGCACGGGACAGGGGACAGATACGCAGTATTTT. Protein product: CASTGQGTDTQYF.